The next 12 T cell receptor beta chains were all read from a single sample in a study of cytomegalovirus exposure and HLA in healthy donors. With 60 Vbeta and 13 Jbeta primers, the PCR was carried out. The table came from immunoSEQ multiplex PCR; TCRdb's copy has only in-frame clones and leaves some out. The repertoire table contains 110,000 to 150,000 clones. Sequencing input: PBMCs. These receptors all come from a woman between 18 and 29 years old in good health and CMV-seronegative.

The J gene is TRBJ2-5, the V gene TRBV27; 10 bases align to TRBD1. Unmatched junction bases numbered 7, after V lost 5 bases and J lost 4 bases. The CDR3 is made up of 15 amino acids. Germline assignment: CDR1 MNHEY and CDR2 SMNVEV (reference sequence). CDR3 bases: TGTGCCAGCAGTCCCTTGACAGGGGGCTCAGAGACCCAGTACTTC. It codes for CASSPLTGGSETQYF.

The J gene is TRBJ2-1, the V gene TRBV6-6, with TRBD2 as a possible D gene (6 bases). Per the germline V gene, CDR1 is MNHNY and CDR2 is SVGAGI (reference sequence). V lost 5 bases and J 4 bases, leaving 18 bases between the germline ends. The CDR3 covers 16 residues. The CDR3: CASSRSGTTSYNEQFF. CDR3 coding DNA: TGTGCCAGCAGTCGTAGCGGAACAACCTCTTACAATGAGCAGTTCTTC.

To note about this clone: Other DNA sequences within the sample encode an identical CDR3. The J gene is TRBJ2-7, the V gene TRBV19; 9 positions match TRBD2. V lost 1 base to trimming and J lost 2 bases; unmatched junction nucleotides: 0. Germline loops: CDR1 LNHDA, CDR2 SQIVND (reference sequence). The CDR3 totals 14 residues. The CDR3 DNA reads as TGTGCCAGTAGTATAGCTAGCGGGACCTACGAGCAGTACTTC. Translated: CASSIASGTYEQYF.

The chain couples TRBV19 to TRBJ1-4, with TRBD1 identical over 9 bases. Trimming cost V 8 bases and J 5 bases; bases outside gene matches: 6. In germline, CDR1 is LNHDA, CDR2 SQIVND (reference sequence). The CDR3 has 14 residues. CDR3 DNA: TGTGCCAGTGCGAAAGACAGGGGGAATGAAAAACTGTTTTTT. This gives the protein CASAKDRGNEKLFF.

The chain is built from TRBV21-1 and TRBJ2-6; the table assigns TRBD2, which was not confirmed against the DNA. TRBV21-1 corresponds to a pseudogene. The CDR3 has 21 residues. As DNA, the CDR3 is TGTGCCAGCAGCTATATGGGGGGCAGCGGGATTCTTAGCTCTGGGGCCAACGTCCTGACTTTC. Translation: CASSYMGGSGILSSGANVLTF.

V gene TRBV7-3 combines with J gene TRBJ2-5; 9 bases line up with TRBD2. Germline CDR1 is SGHTA and CDR2 is FQGTGA. The length of the CDR3 is 16 residues. Trimming at V came to 0 bases and at J to 4 bases, leaving 6 bases not matched to a gene. The CDR3 region has the DNA TGTGCCAGCAGCTTAACTAGCGGGAGAAGGGGAGAGACCCAGTACTTC. It translates to CASSLTSGRRGETQYF.

CDR3 amino acids: CASSLIAGTDTQYF. CDR3 DNA sequence: TGTGCCAGCAGCCTAATCGCGGGCACAGATACGCAGTATTTT. The chain carries TRBV11-1 and TRBJ2-3; D ambiguous. From germline, CDR1 is SGHAT and CDR2 FQDESV (reference sequence). CDR3 length equals 14 residues. The V end lost 5 bases, the J end lost 1 base, and 10 bases lay between the germline ends.

The J gene is TRBJ1-2, the V gene TRBV6-1; no clear D. Between the trimmed V and J ends, which lost 3 bases and 9 bases, there was a span of 14 bases. The CDR3 is 13 amino acids. Germline loops: CDR1 MNHNS, CDR2 SASEGT. CDR3 protein: CASSEIGSGSYTF. The CDR3 DNA sequence: TGTGCCAGCAGTGAGATCGGGTCCGGGAGCTACACCTTC.

V and J are TRBV5-1 and TRBJ2-7; TRBD2 is a possible D gene (6 bases). The CDR3 has 14 residues. Germline V gene lookup returns CDR1 SGHRS and CDR2 YFSETQ. The ends were cut back, 0 bases at V and 6 bases at J, with 13 bases in the middle. CDR3 nucleotides: TGCGCCAGCAGCTTGGGGCTAGCGTCGGCCGAGCAGTACTTC. This encodes CASSLGLASAEQYF.

The genes are TRBV6-1 and TRBJ2-5; 8 positions match TRBD1. After removal of 2 bases from V and 4 bases from J, the junction contained 0 bases not matched to a gene. Looked up from germline, CDR1 is MNHNS and CDR2 is SASEGT. The CDR3 is 13 residues long. CDR3 loop: CASSEQGAETQYF. CDR3 nucleotides: TGTGCCAGCAGTGAACAGGGGGCAGAGACCCAGTACTTC.

CDR3: CASSRLAGDYEQYV. In DNA, the CDR3 is TGTGCCAGTAGTAGACTAGCGGGAGACTACGAGCAGTACGTC. The rearrangement joins TRBV19 to TRBJ2-7; TRBD2 aligns across 12 bases. The V and J ends lost 4 bases and 3 bases, in that order; junction bases with no gene match: 1. This CDR3 region has 14 residues. The germline V gene has CDR1 LNHDA and CDR2 SQIVND (reference sequence).

CDR3 bases: TGCGCCAGCAGCCAAAGACAGAAATCCTACGAGCAGTACTTC. Its protein product is CASSQRQKSYEQYF. The chain is built from TRBV4-1 and TRBJ2-7, with D tentatively TRBD1 (5 bases). The ends were cut back, 2 bases at V and 1 base at J, with 9 bases in the middle. Germline CDR1 is MGHRA and CDR2 is YSYEKL. The CDR3 has 14 amino acids.